The 13 T cell receptor beta chains in this list originate from one sample, sequenced in a study of technical replicates of blood from a handful of donors. Assay used: immunoSEQ multiplex PCR; TCRdb lists only in-frame clones, some missing. The sample gives 80,000 to 90,000 clones, around 94% of which show up once; 0.25% is in the top ten. Source material: T cells isolated from PBMCs. The receptors originated from a human donor in good health.

The gene calls are TRBV11-3 and TRBJ1-1; weak D call: TRBD1 (6 bases). V lost 4 bases and J lost 3, with 12 bases in between. The V gene's germline CDR1 is SGHNT and CDR2 YENEEA. The CDR3 has 14 amino acids. The CDR3 nucleotides read TGTGCCAGCAGCTCCTACAGACAGGACACTGAAGCTTTCTTT. Protein product: CASSSYRQDTEAFF.

CDR3 DNA: TGTGCCAGCAGCTTTGGGACATCGAACACCGGGGAGCTGTTTTTT. It is translated as CASSFGTSNTGELFF. This sequence joins TRBV5-6 and TRBJ2-2, with a possible D match to TRBD1 (6 bases). Germline CDR1 and CDR2: SGHDT and YYEEEE. The CDR3 extends over 15 amino acids. V was cut by 2 bases and J by 0 bases, with 8 bases left in between.

The CDR3 loop is CAWTSGGLYNEQFF. CDR3 sequence (DNA): TGTGCCTGGACTAGCGGGGGGCTCTACAATGAGCAGTTCTTC. The rearrangement joins TRBV30 to TRBJ2-1; 11 bases match TRBD2. Germline trimming cut 4 bases from V and 3 bases from J; bases unmatched to any gene: 2. Germline V gives CDR1 GTSNPN, CDR2 SVGIG (reference sequence). The CDR3 totals 14 residues.

The CDR3: CASSLRWRQAGTRYEQYF. The CDR3, as DNA: TGTGCCAGCAGTTTAAGGTGGCGGCAAGCGGGAACCCGCTACGAGCAGTACTTC. J is TRBJ2-7 and V is TRBV28; 7 bases match TRBD2. Germline CDR1 reads MDHEN; CDR2 reads SYDVKM. This CDR3 has 18 residues. V lost 2 bases, J lost 3 bases, and 16 bases stayed unmatched. The entire variable domain, with the rest obtained from reference TRBV28 and TRBJ2-7, is as follows: DVKVTQSSRYLVKRTGEKVFLECVQDMDHENMFWYRQDPGLGLRLIYFSYDVKMKEKGDIPEGYSVSREKKERFSLILESASTNQTSMYLCASSLRWRQAGTRYEQYFGPGTRLTVT.

The chain links TRBV9 to TRBJ1-2; D may be TRBD1 (5 bases). V gave up 0 bases and J gave up 8 bases, with 14 bases separating them. CDR1 is SGDLS, CDR2 YYNGEE, per germline. The CDR3 is 14 amino acids. This CDR3 is CASSVESRAGGYTF. The DNA for the CDR3 is TGTGCCAGCAGCGTAGAATCCAGGGCCGGAGGCTACACCTTC.

The chain employs TRBV9 and TRBJ2-7; D possibly corresponds to TRBD2 (6 bases). The CDR3 has 17 amino acids. Germline-derived CDR1 and CDR2 are SGDLS and YYNGEE. Trimming left V 4 bases short and J 1 base short, with 21 bases between. This CDR3 reads CASSPPAGSGASYEQYF. CDR3 nucleotide sequence: TGTGCCAGCAGCCCGCCTGCGGGGTCCGGGGCTTCCTACGAGCAGTACTTC.

The CDR3 DNA reads as TGTGCCAGCAGTCCCTCAGGCAGTACTAACTATGGCTACACCTTC. Residues: CASSPSGSTNYGYTF. The chain recombines TRBV28 with TRBJ1-2; D not certain. Germline CDR1 MDHEN, CDR2 SYDVKM. V gave up 5 bases and J gave up 0 bases, with 13 bases separating them. This CDR3 spans 15 amino acids.

J is TRBJ2-3 and V is TRBV9, with D unresolved. V lost 0 bases and J lost 4, with 9 bases in between. The CDR3 is made up of 14 amino acids. The germline V gene encodes CDR1 SGDLS and CDR2 YYNGEE. The CDR3 sequence: CASSVVGVSDTQYF. The CDR3 DNA is TGTGCCAGCAGCGTAGTCGGTGTCTCAGATACGCAGTATTTT.

V gene TRBV30 combines with J gene TRBJ2-5; 10 bases match TRBD2. The J segment lost 5 bases and the V segment lost 1 base, leaving 4 bases of the junction unmatched. The CDR3 runs to 14 residues. Germline-derived CDR1 and CDR2 are GTSNPN and SVGIG (reference sequence). CDR3 loop: CAWSAGLATETQYF. The CDR3 DNA is TGTGCCTGGAGTGCGGGACTAGCGACGGAGACCCAGTACTTC. Based on the CDR3 plus reference TRBV30 and TRBJ2-5, the full variable domain is SQTIHQWPATLVQPVGSPLSLECTVEGTSNPNLYWYRQAAGRGLQLLFYSVGIGQISSEVPQNLSASRPQDRQFILSSKKLLLSDSGFYLCAWSAGLATETQYFGPGTRLLVL.

The CDR3 reads CASRTSRGPTNEKLFF. In DNA form, the CDR3 reads TGCGCCAGCAGAACCTCAAGGGGCCCAACTAATGAAAAACTGTTTTTT. The chain couples TRBV4-1 to TRBJ1-4; tentative D call: TRBD1 (5 bases). The CDR3 spans 16 residues. CDR1 MGHRA and CDR2 YSYEKL come from the germline V gene. V lost 6 bases and J 0 bases, leaving 14 bases between the germline ends.

The genes are TRBV30 and TRBJ1-2, with no clear D. Per germline, CDR1 GTSNPN and CDR2 SVGIG (reference sequence). V shed 2 bases and J shed 4 bases, with 14 bases lying between them. The CDR3 loop spans 14 amino acids. The CDR3 region is CAWSTRGPPYGYTF. The CDR3 DNA is TGTGCCTGGAGTACCCGCGGGCCCCCCTATGGCTACACCTTC.

The chain links TRBV19 to TRBJ1-4; D remains ambiguous. In germline, CDR1 is LNHDA, CDR2 SQIVND (reference sequence). There are 15 residues in the CDR3. V shed 4 bases and J shed 4 bases, with 13 bases lying between them. In DNA form, the CDR3 reads TGTGCCAGTAGTACCCCGGGAGGACTTAATGAAAAACTGTTTTTT. Protein product: CASSTPGGLNEKLFF. Complete variable domain (other parts from reference TRBV19 and TRBJ1-4): DGGITQSPKYLFRKEGQNVTLSCEQNLNHDAMYWYRQDPGQGLRLIYYSQIVNDFQKGDIAEGYSVSREKKESFPLTVTSAQKNPTAFYLCASSTPGGLNEKLFFGSGTQLSVL.

The genes are TRBV19 and TRBJ1-1; TRBD1 might be the D (6 bases). The V gene's germline CDR1 is LNHDA and CDR2 SQIVND (reference sequence). Trimming pared 11 bases from V and 5 bases from J, leaving 24 bases between. This CDR3 region has 15 residues. CDR3 protein: CASQDTQGFWTEAFF. In nucleotides, the CDR3 is TGTGCCTCCCAAGACACCCAGGGGTTTTGGACTGAAGCTTTCTTT.